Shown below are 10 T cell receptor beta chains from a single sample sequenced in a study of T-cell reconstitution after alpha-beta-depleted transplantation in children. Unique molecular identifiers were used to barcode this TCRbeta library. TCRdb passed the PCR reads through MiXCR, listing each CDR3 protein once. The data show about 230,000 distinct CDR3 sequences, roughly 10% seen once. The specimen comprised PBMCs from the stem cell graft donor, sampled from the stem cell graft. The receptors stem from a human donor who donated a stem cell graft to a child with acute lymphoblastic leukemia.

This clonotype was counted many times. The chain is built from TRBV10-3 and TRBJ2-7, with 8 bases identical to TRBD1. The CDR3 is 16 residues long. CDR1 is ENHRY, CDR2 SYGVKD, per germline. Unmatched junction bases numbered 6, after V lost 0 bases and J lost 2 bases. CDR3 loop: CAISESSRQGTYEQYF. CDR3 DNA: TGTGCCATCAGTGAGTCAAGCAGACAGGGGACCTACGAGCAGTACTTC.

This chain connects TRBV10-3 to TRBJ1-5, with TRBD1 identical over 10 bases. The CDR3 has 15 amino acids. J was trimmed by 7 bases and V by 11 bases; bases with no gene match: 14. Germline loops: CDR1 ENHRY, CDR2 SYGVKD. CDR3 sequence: CAASPGTGAHQPQHF. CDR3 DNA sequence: TGTGCCGCCAGCCCCGGGACAGGGGCCCACCAGCCCCAGCATTTT.

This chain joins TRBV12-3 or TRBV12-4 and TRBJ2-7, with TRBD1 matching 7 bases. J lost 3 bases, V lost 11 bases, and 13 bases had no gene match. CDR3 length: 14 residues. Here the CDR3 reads CAFSLMGQYYEQYF. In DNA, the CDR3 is TGTGCCTTCAGTTTAATGGGACAGTACTACGAGCAGTACTTC.

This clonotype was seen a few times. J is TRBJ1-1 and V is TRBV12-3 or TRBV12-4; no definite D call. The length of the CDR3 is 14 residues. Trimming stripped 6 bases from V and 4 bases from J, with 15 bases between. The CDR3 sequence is CASRAFRRSTEAFF. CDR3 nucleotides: TGTGCCAGCAGGGCCTTTCGGCGGAGCACTGAAGCTTTCTTT.

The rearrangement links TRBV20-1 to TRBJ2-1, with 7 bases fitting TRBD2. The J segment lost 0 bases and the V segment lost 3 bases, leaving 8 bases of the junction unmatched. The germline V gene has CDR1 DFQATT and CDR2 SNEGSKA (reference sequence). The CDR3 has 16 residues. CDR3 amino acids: CSASALLASSYNEQFF. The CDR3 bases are TGCAGTGCTAGTGCCCTACTAGCGTCCTCCTACAATGAGCAGTTCTTC.

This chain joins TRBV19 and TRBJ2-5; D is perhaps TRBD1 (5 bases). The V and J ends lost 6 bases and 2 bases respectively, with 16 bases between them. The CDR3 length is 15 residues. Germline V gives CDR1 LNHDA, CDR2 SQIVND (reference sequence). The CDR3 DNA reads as TGTGCCAGTAGCAAAACAGGAATATTACAAGAGACCCAGTACTTC. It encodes CASSKTGILQETQYF.

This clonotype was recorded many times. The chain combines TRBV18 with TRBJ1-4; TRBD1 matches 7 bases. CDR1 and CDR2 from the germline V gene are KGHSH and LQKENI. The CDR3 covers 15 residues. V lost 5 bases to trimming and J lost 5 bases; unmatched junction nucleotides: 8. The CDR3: CASSGSTGRNEKLFF. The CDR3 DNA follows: TGTGCCAGCTCAGGCTCGACAGGGCGGAATGAAAAACTGTTTTTT.

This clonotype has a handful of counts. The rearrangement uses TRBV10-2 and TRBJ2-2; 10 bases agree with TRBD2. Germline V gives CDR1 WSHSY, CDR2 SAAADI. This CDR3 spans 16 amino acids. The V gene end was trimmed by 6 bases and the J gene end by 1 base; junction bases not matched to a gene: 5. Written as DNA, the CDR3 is TGCGCCAGCAGCATTATAGCGGGGGGGAACACCGGGGAGCTGTTTTTT. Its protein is CASSIIAGGNTGELFF.

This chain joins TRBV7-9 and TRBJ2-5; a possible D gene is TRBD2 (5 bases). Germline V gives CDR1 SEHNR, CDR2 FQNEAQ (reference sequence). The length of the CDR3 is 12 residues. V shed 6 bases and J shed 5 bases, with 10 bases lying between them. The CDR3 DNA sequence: TGTGCCAGCAGACTACTAGGGGAGACCCAGTACTTC. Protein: CASRLLGETQYF.

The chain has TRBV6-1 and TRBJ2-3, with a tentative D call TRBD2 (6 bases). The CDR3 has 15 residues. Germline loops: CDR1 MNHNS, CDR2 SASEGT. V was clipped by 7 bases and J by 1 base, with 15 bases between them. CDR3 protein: CASTTRDSRTDTQYF. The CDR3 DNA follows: TGTGCCAGCACCACAAGGGACTCCCGCACAGATACGCAGTATTTT.